A single sample gave rise to the 27 T cell receptor beta chains below, sequenced in a study of T cells after yellow fever vaccination. TCRdb called the 5' RACE reads again in MiXCR, with one record for every CDR3 protein. The data contain a few hundred thousand distinct CDR3 sequences, about 4% of them singletons. This specimen consisted of PBMCs, obtained 5 days after the yellow fever booster vaccination. The receptors here all came from a man between 18 and 35 years old who received the YFV17D yellow fever vaccine.

This clonotype has a count of ten or more. The V call is TRBV28, the J call TRBJ2-7; no definite D call. The CDR3 sequence is 11 residues long. Germline V gene lookup returns CDR1 MDHEN and CDR2 SYDVKM. V lost 4 bases and J 3 bases, leaving 4 bases between the germline ends. The CDR3 sequence is CASSSLYEQYV. The CDR3 nucleotides are TGTGCCAGCAGTTCTCTCTACGAGCAGTACGTC.

V gene TRBV7-9 combines with J gene TRBJ1-2, with unresolved D. CDR3 size: 13 residues. CDR1 and CDR2 from the germline V gene are SEHNR and FQNEAQ (reference sequence). With 0 bases removed from V and 8 bases from J, the gap between germline ends came to 10 bases. The CDR3 DNA sequence: TGTGCCAGCAGCTTAGCGTCGGTGGGGGGCTACACCTTC. Amino acids: CASSLASVGGYTF.

This clonotype was picked up a small number of times. The rearrangement links TRBV6-2 or TRBV6-3 to TRBJ2-2; TRBD1 is a possible D gene (5 bases). The V gene's germline CDR1 is MNHEY and CDR2 SVGEGT. The CDR3 consists of 19 residues. Trimming shortened V by 0 bases and J by 0 bases, and 17 bases separated the two germline ends. The CDR3 reads CASSYSNYWTPTNTGELFF. The DNA for the CDR3 is TGTGCCAGCAGTTACTCGAACTACTGGACACCAACGAACACCGGGGAGCTGTTTTTT.

This clonotype appeared many times. The chain links TRBV20-1 to TRBJ2-6; a weak D match, TRBD1 (5 bases). Germline V gives CDR1 DFQATT, CDR2 SNEGSKA (reference sequence). V was cut by 4 bases and J by 0 bases, with 10 bases left in between. The CDR3 covers 15 residues. In nucleotides, the CDR3 is TGCAGTGCTATAGACAGCGCCTCTGGGGCCAACGTCCTGACTTTC. Amino acid sequence: CSAIDSASGANVLTF.

This clonotype was seen a handful of times. The CDR3 region has the DNA TGTGCCAGCAGAACCGGGACTAGCGTACGGGAGACCCAGTACTTC. Translated: CASRTGTSVRETQYF. This chain uses TRBV6-2 or TRBV6-3 with TRBJ2-5, with 10 bases aligning to TRBD2. There are 15 residues in the CDR3. Germline V gives CDR1 MNHEY, CDR2 SVGEGT. The trim removed 6 bases at V and 5 bases at J, leaving 9 bases unmatched.

In this sample, this clonotype turned up a few times. The V and J genes are TRBV20-1 and TRBJ2-7, with 7 bases aligning to TRBD2. The CDR3 totals 13 residues. Looked up from germline, CDR1 is DFQATT and CDR2 is SNEGSKA (reference sequence). V shed 3 bases and J 3 bases; nucleotides not matched to a gene: 5. CDR3 nucleotides: TGCAGTGCTAGGCCGGGAGGACGCTACGAGCAGTACTTC. It translates to CSARPGGRYEQYF.

This clonotype was detected only a few times. The J gene is TRBJ2-2, the V gene TRBV6-2 or TRBV6-3; D is unclear. Germline assignment: CDR1 MNHEY and CDR2 SVGEGT. V was clipped by 7 bases and J by 6 bases, with 15 bases between them. The length of the CDR3 is 14 residues. CDR3 amino acids: CASTPGFGPGELFF. In DNA, the CDR3 is TGTGCCAGCACCCCCGGTTTTGGCCCCGGGGAGCTGTTTTTT.

The chain links TRBV5-1 to TRBJ1-2; D is unresolved. Trimming took 3 bases from V and 6 from J, leaving 15 bases between them. This CDR3 contains 14 residues. The germline V gene has CDR1 SGHRS and CDR2 YFSETQ. The CDR3 loop is CASSWGTHGDGYTF. The CDR3 nucleotides read TGCGCCAGCAGCTGGGGAACGCATGGAGATGGCTACACCTTC.

CDR3 in amino acids: CSVHPTGSTAYGYTF. The CDR3 DNA reads TGCAGCGTCCACCCGACAGGATCGACCGCCTATGGCTACACCTTC. The gene calls are TRBV29-1 and TRBJ1-2; D is perhaps TRBD1 (6 bases). With 6 bases removed from V and 4 bases from J, the gap between germline ends came to 21 bases. Germline-derived CDR1 and CDR2 are SQVTM and ANQGSEA. The CDR3 is 15 amino acids.

Only a few counts were recorded for this clonotype. V and J are TRBV29-1 and TRBJ2-2; either TRBD1 or TRBD2 may supply D (7 bases each). V lost 3 bases and J 0 bases, leaving 17 bases between the germline ends. Germline loops: CDR1 SQVTM, CDR2 ANQGSEA. The CDR3 covers 17 residues. The CDR3 nucleotides read TGCAGCGTTGACGGGGGGCAGGGGGGGACGAACACCGGGGAGCTGTTTTTT. It codes for CSVDGGQGGTNTGELFF.

This clonotype was seen ten or more times. The chain couples TRBV7-9 to TRBJ2-6; D ambiguous. Trimming left V 3 bases short and J 0 bases short, with 9 bases between. The CDR3 loop spans 16 amino acids. The germline CDR1 and CDR2 sequences are SEHNR and FQNEAQ (reference sequence). The CDR3 bases are TGTGCCAGCAGCTTTTTAGTCACCTCTGGGGCCAACGTCCTGACTTTC. Translated, it gives CASSFLVTSGANVLTF.

This clonotype was seen only a few times. J is TRBJ2-3 and V is TRBV7-2, with D possibly being TRBD1 or TRBD2 (6 bases each). Trimming pared 7 bases from V and 6 bases from J, leaving 14 bases between. The CDR3 loop spans 13 amino acids. Germline V gives CDR1 SGHTA, CDR2 FQGNSA. DNA of the CDR3: TGTGCCAGCAACCCCTGGGGGGCCGATACGCAGTATTTT. Translated: CASNPWGADTQYF.

This sequence joins TRBV7-9 and TRBJ2-1; 7 nucleotides agree with TRBD2. J was trimmed by 2 bases and V by 5 bases; bases with no gene match: 6. The CDR3 spans 15 residues. The germline gives CDR1 SEHNR, CDR2 FQNEAQ (reference sequence). The CDR3 is CASSPGLSTYNEQFF. The CDR3 region has the DNA TGTGCCAGCAGCCCGGGACTATCGACCTACAATGAGCAGTTCTTC.

V and J are TRBV7-6 and TRBJ1-4; D is unresolved. Germline CDR1 SGHVS, CDR2 FNYEAQ. This CDR3 is 15 amino acids long. Trimming removed 5 bases from V and 0 bases from J, with 10 bases in between. This CDR3 reads CASSPRTTTNEKLFF. The CDR3 coding sequence is TGTGCCAGCAGCCCTCGAACGACAACTAATGAAAAACTGTTTTTT.

This chain uses TRBV5-1 with TRBJ2-5; possible D gene TRBD1, 6 bases. Between the trimmed V and J ends, which lost 4 bases and 9 bases, there was a span of 13 bases. The CDR3 sequence is 12 residues long. CDR1 is SGHRS, CDR2 YFSETQ, per germline. CDR3 sequence (DNA): TGCGCCAGCAGCATTACAGGGATGGCCCAGTACTTC. Translating it yields CASSITGMAQYF. Using reference TRBV5-1 and TRBJ2-5 for the parts outside the CDR3, the full variable domain is KAGVTQTPRYLIKTRGQQVTLSCSPISGHRSVSWYQQTPGQGLQFLFEYFSETQRNKGNFPGRFSGRQFSNSRSEMNVSTLELGDSALYLCASSITGMAQYFGPGTRLLVL.

This clonotype has at least ten counts. The chain couples TRBV6-1 to TRBJ2-4, with D possibly matching TRBD2 (5 bases). The CDR3 totals 10 residues. Germline-derived CDR1 and CDR2 are MNHNS and SASEGT. V was trimmed by 8 bases and J by 13 bases, leaving 12 bases between them. DNA for the CDR3: TGTGCCAGCGGACTCCGGGCCCAGTACTTC. Protein sequence: CASGLRAQYF.

This clonotype has at least ten counts. The chain joins TRBV7-9 to TRBJ1-1; no clear D. There are 14 residues in the CDR3. Germline loops: CDR1 SEHNR, CDR2 FQNEAQ (reference sequence). V shed 3 bases and J shed 2 bases, with 10 bases lying between them. The CDR3 region has the DNA TGTGCCAGCAGCTTTCAAGGGAGCAACACTGAAGCTTTCTTT. Amino acid sequence: CASSFQGSNTEAFF.

This clonotype has at least ten counts. V gene TRBV5-1 combines with J gene TRBJ1-1; D gene uncertain. Germline CDR1 is SGHRS and CDR2 is YFSETQ. This CDR3 region has 12 residues. Trimming took off 8 bases at V and 3 bases at J, with 11 bases between the two ends. CDR3 loop: CARFSRDTEAFF. CDR3 bases: TGCGCCAGATTTTCCCGGGACACTGAAGCTTTCTTT.

This clonotype was seen a handful of times. The genes are TRBV7-2 and TRBJ2-1; no definite D call. There are 13 residues in the CDR3. Per the germline V gene, CDR1 is SGHTA and CDR2 is FQGNSA. Between the trimmed V and J ends, which lost 1 base and 6 bases, there was a span of 7 bases. The CDR3: CASSLGRPNEQFF. The CDR3 DNA reads TGTGCCAGCAGCTTAGGCAGACCCAATGAGCAGTTCTTC.

This clonotype was detected many times. The V gene is TRBV10-2, the J gene TRBJ2-2; perhaps TRBD2 as D (5 bases). The V end lost 6 bases, the J end lost 4 bases, and 12 bases lay between the germline ends. The germline V gene has CDR1 WSHSY and CDR2 SAAADI. This CDR3 spans 14 amino acids. The CDR3 nucleotides read TGCGCCAGCAGCCCGGCTAGCCCCACCGGGGAGCTGTTTTTT. Residues: CASSPASPTGELFF.

This clonotype was seen a few times. Since a much larger clone is just one base distant, this may be a read error. The V gene is TRBV20-1, the J gene TRBJ1-1; unclear D gene. The CDR3 runs to 10 residues. CDR1 DFQATT and CDR2 SNEGSKA come from the germline V gene (reference sequence). V was pared by 0 bases and J by 4 bases, with 0 bases between. In nucleotides, the CDR3 is TGCAGTGCTAGAGACACTGAAGCTTTCTTT. Its protein product is CSARDTEAFF.

The rearrangement links TRBV2 to TRBJ2-3; 7 bases match TRBD2. V lost 11 bases to trimming and J lost 1 base; unmatched junction nucleotides: 9. The CDR3 covers 14 residues. Germline V lookup: CDR1 SNHLY, CDR2 FYNNEI. CDR3 in amino acids: CAPKQRGRTDTQYF. As DNA, the CDR3 is TGTGCCCCCAAACAGCGGGGCCGCACAGATACGCAGTATTTT. Based on the CDR3 plus reference TRBV2 and TRBJ2-3, the full variable domain is EPEVTQTPSHQVTQMGQEVILRCVPISNHLYFYWYRQILGQKVEFLVSFYNNEISEKSEIFDDQFSVERPDGSNFTLKIRSTKLEDSAMYFCAPKQRGRTDTQYFGPGTRLTVL.

V gene TRBV7-2 combines with J gene TRBJ2-6; D perhaps matches TRBD1 (6 bases). CDR1 and CDR2 (germline): SGHTA, FQGNSA. V was cut by 5 bases and J by 0 bases, with 17 bases left in between. CDR3 length: 18 amino acids. For the CDR3, the DNA is TGTGCCAGCAGCGTACGGGACACCAAATCCTCTGGGGCCAACGTCCTGACTTTC. The encoded protein is CASSVRDTKSSGANVLTF.

This clonotype was found many times. The CDR3 nucleotides read TGTGCCAGCAGCCAAGATCGGGGTGGGGGCAATGAAAAACTGTTTTTT. It codes for CASSQDRGGGNEKLFF. The V gene is TRBV4-2, the J gene TRBJ1-4; D might be TRBD1 (6 bases). V shed 0 bases and J shed 5 bases, with 13 bases lying between them. There are 16 residues in the CDR3. The germline V gene encodes CDR1 LGHNA and CDR2 YNFKEQ.

This clonotype was found many times. The genes are TRBV3-1 and TRBJ1-2; D call uncertain. V was cut by 4 bases and J by 7 bases, with 22 bases left in between. Germline-derived CDR1 and CDR2 are LGHDT and YNNKEL (reference sequence). The CDR3 runs to 16 residues. CDR3 residues: CASSPYRAAIAGGYTF. DNA of the CDR3: TGTGCCAGCAGCCCTTACCGCGCGGCTATCGCGGGTGGCTACACCTTC.

The chain is built from TRBV10-3 and TRBJ1-5, with a possible D match to TRBD1 (5 bases). The CDR3 covers 13 residues. The germline V gene encodes CDR1 ENHRY and CDR2 SYGVKD. Trimming pared 6 bases from V and 4 bases from J, leaving 10 bases between. The CDR3 nucleotides read TGTGCCATCAGACAGACAGAAAATCAGCCCCAGCATTTT. It encodes CAIRQTENQPQHF.

This clonotype was counted at least ten times. The V gene is TRBV7-2, the J gene TRBJ2-7, with a weak D call TRBD1 (5 bases). V was pared by 4 bases and J by 7 bases, with 14 bases between. This CDR3 has 13 amino acids. From germline, CDR1 is SGHTA and CDR2 FQGNSA. The CDR3 DNA reads as TGTGCCAGCAGCTCATTTGATCCAGGGGAGCAGTACGTC. Amino acids: CASSSFDPGEQYV.